This T cell receptor beta chain was identified during a study of blood T cell repertoires in COVID-19. Turning to the study itself: Material from acute and convalescent COVID-19 was sourced from the United States, Italy and Spain.

Unmatched junction bases numbered 4, after V lost 6 bases and J lost 3 bases. The CDR3 runs 14 residues. Looked up from germline, CDR1 is SGDLS and CDR2 is YYNGEE. Study processing details: Estimates of nucleated cell counts were drawn from the amplification of reference gene primers. TCRdb's copy holds only in-frame clones and misses some; the assay was immunoSEQ multiplex PCR. V, J and clone size were drawn from that table, and D and trimming were deduced from the DNA. This sample has tens of thousands of clones, with 70% to 85% found just once. This sequence originates from a human donor in a cohort sampled during active COVID-19. Sequencing used peripheral blood. V gene TRBV9 combines with J gene TRBJ2-5, with 11 bases that match TRBD1. CDR3 amino acids: CASTGTGGKETQYF. The CDR3, as DNA: TGTGCCAGCACCGGGACAGGGGGGAAAGAGACCCAGTACTTC.